This entry concerns a single T cell receptor (beta chain). What it binds is unknown. These data are taken from a study of early stage breast cancer tumors. This CDR3 comprises 15 residues. Germline CDR1 KGHSH, CDR2 LQKENI. V lost 2 bases, J lost 2 bases, and 12 bases lay in between. Assay: immunoSEQ multiplex PCR; the TCRdb copy retains only in-frame clones and omits some. This table has 4,000 to 5,500 clones, 64% appearing once. Whole-study results and caveats: Compared with adjacent normal breast, tumors showed about 2.5-fold denser, more clonal T cells. Most shared enriched TCRB sequences were commonly generated ones.

This TCR derives from a person aged 50-59 years with breast cancer. The gene calls are TRBV18 and TRBJ1-2; D unresolved. Material for sequencing was breast tumor tissue. In DNA form, the CDR3 reads TGTGCCAGCTCACCAACGGGCGGGATGAACTATGGCTACACCTTC. Its translation: CASSPTGGMNYGYTF.